These T cell receptor beta chains were read from a single sample in a study of cytomegalovirus exposure and HLA in healthy donors. Measured with immunoSEQ multiplex PCR; TCRdb has only the in-frame clones, and not every one. The sample lists around 140,000 clones; under 10% were seen once. The sample comprised PBMCs. Receptors were obtained from a woman in her thirties or forties in good health and CMV-seropositive. The CDR3 runs from the conserved cysteine through the conserved F or W. A D gene is named only where the DNA matches it firmly. Clone size is shown for a subset of rows, as once, few, many or a class of expanded clone.

D gene	clone size	V gene	J gene	CDR3 protein	CDR3 DNA
-	few	TRBV4-2	TRBJ1-1	CASSQELSGYTEAFF	TGTGCCAGCAGCCAAGAATTATCAGGGTACACTGAAGCTTTCTTT
-	few	TRBV6-5	TRBJ1-1	CASNPQGNTEAFF	TGTGCCAGCAATCCCCAGGGGAACACTGAAGCTTTCTTT
-	few	TRBV7-8	TRBJ1-2	CASSLLPLSGYTF	TGTGCCAGCAGCTTACTGCCGTTGAGTGGCTACACCTTC
TRBD2	few	TRBV2	TRBJ2-1	CASTPLAGGYNEQFF	TGTGCCAGCACCCCTTTAGCGGGGGGATACAATGAGCAGTTCTTC
TRBD1	few	TRBV28	TRBJ1-1	CASSSPGQSVFGTEAFF	TGTGCCAGCAGTTCCCCGGGACAGAGTGTATTTGGGACTGAAGCTTTCTTT
-	-	TRBV2	TRBJ1-2	CASSPDSLPGYTF	TGTGCCAGCAGCCCCGACAGCCTCCCAGGCTACACCTTC
TRBD1	few	TRBV6-1	TRBJ1-1	CASNPGQEGTEAFF	TGTGCCAGCAATCCCGGACAGGAGGGGACTGAAGCTTTCTTT
TRBD1	few	TRBV6-1	TRBJ1-5	CASSWTGGLQPQHF	TGTGCCAGCAGCTGGACAGGGGGCTTACAGCCCCAGCATTTT
TRBD2	few	TRBV9	TRBJ2-1	CASSVTLGTSGYNEQFF	TGTGCCAGCAGCGTAACCCTCGGGACTAGCGGATACAATGAGCAGTTCTTC
-	-	TRBV7-9	TRBJ2-5	CASSIKEPQYF	TGTGCCAGCAGCATAAAAGAGCCCCAGTACTTC
-	few	TRBV27	TRBJ1-1	CASTTPGGAEAFF	TGTGCCAGCACCACTCCTGGGGGGGCTGAAGCTTTCTTT
TRBD2	-	TRBV19	TRBJ2-1	CASSISGGSNEQFF	TGTGCCAGTAGTATTAGCGGGGGATCCAATGAGCAGTTCTTC
TRBD1	-	TRBV7-8	TRBJ2-5	CASSRGDRGGETQYF	TGTGCCAGCAGTCGGGGGGACAGGGGCGGAGAGACCCAGTACTTC
TRBD2	-	TRBV10-2	TRBJ2-2	CARSAGETNTGELFF	TGCGCCCGATCAGCGGGGGAGACGAACACCGGGGAGCTGTTTTTT
-	-	TRBV5-5	TRBJ2-2	CASSLLQQSAYTGELFF	TGTGCCAGCAGCTTATTACAACAGTCTGCGTACACCGGGGAGCTGTTTTTT
TRBD1	few	TRBV10-3	TRBJ2-2	CAISRQGATNTGELFF	TGTGCCATCAGTCGACAGGGGGCAACGAACACCGGGGAGCTGTTTTTT
-	few	TRBV19	TRBJ2-7	CASSPGRSDEQYF	TGTGCCAGTAGTCCAGGGAGGTCCGACGAGCAGTACTTC
TRBD1	-	TRBV5-1	TRBJ1-2	CASSLGDRAGYTF	TGCGCCAGCAGCTTGGGCGACAGGGCTGGCTACACCTTC
-	few	TRBV5-6	TRBJ2-5	CASSLIAETQYF	TGTGCCAGCAGCTTGATAGCGGAGACCCAGTACTTC
-	few	TRBV5-4	TRBJ1-6	CASSLNSYNSPLHF	TGTGCCAGCAGCTTGAATAGTTATAATTCACCCCTCCACTTT
-	-	TRBV18	TRBJ2-7	CASSPSGVSYEQYF	TGTGCCAGCTCACCTTCGGGGGTATCCTACGAGCAGTACTTC
TRBD2	few	TRBV7-9	TRBJ2-7	CASSATSRYEQYF	TGTGCCAGCAGCGCGACTAGCCGCTACGAGCAGTACTTC
-	-	TRBV18	TRBJ2-3	CASSFDRTYTDTQYF	TGTGCCAGCTCGTTCGACAGGACTTACACAGATACGCAGTATTTT